The present T cell receptor (beta chain) was sequenced within a study of blood T cell dynamics during melanoma immunotherapy. Study overall: Patients with metastatic melanoma got pembrolizumab or nivolumab-ipilimumab as first-line care. Study results and caveats: At W3, later disease-control patients showed bifurcated PBMC repertoire changes, unlike progressors.

The table came from immunoSEQ multiplex PCR; TCRdb's copy has only in-frame clones and leaves some out. The repertoire has approximately 12,000 clones, under 90% of them found once; the top ten carry around 3.1%. Of note for this clone: As yet, its antigen is unknown.

The time point denotes: pre-treatment baseline. One draw preceded checkpoint blockade; another followed its first cycle at week 3. Patients had no prior systemic cancer treatment, immunosuppressants or other active cancers. There are 14 residues in the CDR3. Germline CDR1 and CDR2: MGHDK and SYGVNS. V lost 1 base to trimming and J lost 3 bases, with 9 bases between them. This sequence joins TRBV25-1 and TRBJ2-5; tentative D call: TRBD1 (6 bases). The clonotype comes from a human donor with melanoma. This specimen was blood, taken from a patient treated with checkpoint blockade. The CDR3, as DNA: TGTGCCAGCAGTGAATTCAGGGGCAAAGAGACCCAGTACTTC. Translated: CASSEFRGKETQYF.